The clone carrying this TCR beta chain was found once. Its antigen is undetermined. The same CDR3 is also encoded by other DNA sequences in this sample. The donor cohort consisted entirely of Caucasian adults residing in Nashville, Tennessee. This table comes from immunoSEQ multiplex PCR, and its TCRdb copy is limited to in-frame clones, with some not included. The data contain approximately 530,000 clones, 95% to 97% of them singletons. The record originates from a study of shared clonotypes between healthy human individuals. Study background: The study enrolled a couple of women and a few men aged 18 to 49.

V lost 5 bases to trimming and J lost 2 bases, with 9 bases between them. The CDR3 covers 13 residues. In germline, CDR1 is KGHSH, CDR2 LQKENI. Regarding the study as a whole: Enrolling few donors narrowed the genetic and exposure-history diversity that was represented. Generation of non-shared clonotypes was less probable than generation of clonotypes shared by all four donors.

This chain joins TRBV18 and TRBJ1-1; possibly TRBD1 for D (6 bases). The sequenced material came from naive CD4+ T cells sorted from blood. Subset here: CD45RA+ positively selected. The receptor's source is a woman aged 25 to 39 in good health. The CDR3 nucleotides are TGTGCCAGCTCAGCGGACAGAAACACTGAAGCTTTCTTT. Its translation is CASSADRNTEAFF.